Sequencing of this TCR beta chain was carried out in a study of technical replicates of blood from several donors. Germline CDR1 reads MNHEY; CDR2 reads SVGAGI. With 6 bases removed from V and 5 bases from J, the gap between germline ends came to 8 bases. This CDR3 region has 12 residues. This table comes from immunoSEQ multiplex PCR, and its TCRdb copy is limited to in-frame clones, with some not included. The sample has about 62,000 clones, over 75% seen once. Sample: PBMCs. This TCR came from a human donor in good health. Some clones in this sample may be carry-over from other donors' samples. This sequence joins TRBV6-5 and TRBJ1-5; possible D gene TRBD1, 5 bases. In nucleotides, the CDR3 is TGTGCCAGCAGCGGAGGGGATCAGCCCCAGCATTTT. Translated, it gives CASSGGDQPQHF.